This T cell receptor beta chain derives from a study of technical replicates of blood from a handful of donors. Clones were sequenced by immunoSEQ multiplex PCR, and TCRdb holds only the in-frame ones, with some missing. The table shows 85,000 to 95,000 clones, with about 96% occurring only once. The source material was T cells isolated from PBMCs. The clonotype comes from a human donor in good health.

The DNA of the CDR3 is TGTGCCAGCACGGACAGAGGGGGCGGAAACACCATATATTTT. This codes for CASTDRGGGNTIYF. This sequence joins TRBV28 and TRBJ1-3, with 7 bases that match TRBD1. V gave up 7 bases and J gave up 4 bases; unmatched junction bases: 7. The CDR3 extends over 14 amino acids. Per germline, CDR1 MDHEN and CDR2 SYDVKM.